This TCR beta chain was observed in a study of T cells in Graves' hyperthyroidism and ophthalmopathy. This clonotype was seen at least ten times. Researchers amplified the TCR beta CDR3 regions from RNA transcripts. During a first-round RT-PCR of the TCR CDR3, the HTBI primer set was used. One entry per CDR3 protein, called by TCRdb with MiXCR from the multiplex PCR reads. The table has 480,000 or so distinct CDR3 sequences, about 46% seen once. This CDR3 is built from 11 residues. Trimming stripped 7 bases from V and 7 bases from J, with 10 bases between. Germline CDR1 reads SGHTA; CDR2 reads FQGNSA. Any patient presenting with uncontrolled infection, other autoimmune disease, pregnancy or lactation was left out. Diagnosis rested on symptoms, serum thyroxine and TRAb, thyroid ultrasound, and orbital computed tomography.

The sample comprised peripheral blood or thyroid tissue (not recorded which). This receptor was taken from an adult woman with Graves' disease, either hyperthyroidism or ophthalmopathy (not recorded which). The rearrangement joins TRBV7-2 to TRBJ1-1; D may be TRBD1 (5 bases). The CDR3 DNA is TGTGCCAGCACCCGGGGGAGTGAAGCTTTCTTT. This codes for CASTRGSEAFF.